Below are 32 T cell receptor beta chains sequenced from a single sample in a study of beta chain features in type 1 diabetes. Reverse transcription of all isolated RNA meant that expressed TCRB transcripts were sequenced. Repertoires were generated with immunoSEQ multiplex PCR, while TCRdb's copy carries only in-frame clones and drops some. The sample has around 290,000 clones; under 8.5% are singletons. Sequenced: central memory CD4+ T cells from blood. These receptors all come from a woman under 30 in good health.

The CDR3 here is CSVDGNGGYTF. The CDR3 nucleotides read TGCAGCGTTGACGGGAATGGTGGCTACACCTTC. This sequence joins TRBV29-1 and TRBJ1-2, with unresolved D. Trimming left V 3 bases short and J 7 bases short, with 9 bases between. The CDR3 sequence is 11 residues long. Germline V gene sequence: CDR1 SQVTM, CDR2 ANQGSEA.

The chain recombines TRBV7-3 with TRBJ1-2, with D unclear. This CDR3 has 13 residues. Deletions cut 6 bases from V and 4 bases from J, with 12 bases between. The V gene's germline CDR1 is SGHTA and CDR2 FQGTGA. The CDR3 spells CASSPRGGYGYTF. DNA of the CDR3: TGTGCCAGCAGTCCGCGCGGCGGCTATGGCTACACCTTC.

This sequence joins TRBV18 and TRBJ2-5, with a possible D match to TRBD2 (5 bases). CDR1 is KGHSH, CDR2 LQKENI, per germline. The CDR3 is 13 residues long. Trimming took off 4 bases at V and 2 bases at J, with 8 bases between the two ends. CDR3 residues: CASSLGNQETQYF. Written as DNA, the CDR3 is TGTGCCAGCTCACTCGGGAATCAAGAGACCCAGTACTTC.

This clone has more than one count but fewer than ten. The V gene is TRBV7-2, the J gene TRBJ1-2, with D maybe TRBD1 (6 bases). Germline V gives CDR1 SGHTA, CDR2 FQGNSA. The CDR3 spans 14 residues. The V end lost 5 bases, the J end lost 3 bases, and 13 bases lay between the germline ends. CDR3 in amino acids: CASSGRTAHYGYTF. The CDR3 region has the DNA TGTGCCAGCAGCGGGAGGACAGCGCACTATGGCTACACCTTC.

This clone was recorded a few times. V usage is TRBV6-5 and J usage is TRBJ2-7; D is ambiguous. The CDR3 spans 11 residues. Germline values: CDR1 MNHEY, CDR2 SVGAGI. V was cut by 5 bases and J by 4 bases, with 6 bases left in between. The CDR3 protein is CASSMGYEQYF. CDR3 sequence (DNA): TGTGCCAGCAGTATGGGTTACGAGCAGTACTTC.

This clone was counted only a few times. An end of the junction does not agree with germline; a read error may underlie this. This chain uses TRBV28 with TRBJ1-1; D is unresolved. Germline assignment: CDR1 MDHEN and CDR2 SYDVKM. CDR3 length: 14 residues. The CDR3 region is CASTSRNMKTEAFF. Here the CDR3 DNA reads TGTGCCAGCACCTCCCGGAATATGAAAACTGAAGCTTTCTTT.

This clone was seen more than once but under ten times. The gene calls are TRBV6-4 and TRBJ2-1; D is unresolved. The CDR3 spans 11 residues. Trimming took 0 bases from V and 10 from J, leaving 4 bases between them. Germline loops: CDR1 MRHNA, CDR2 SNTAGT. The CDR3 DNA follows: TGTGCCAGCAGTGACTCTCGGGAGCAGTTCTTC. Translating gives CASSDSREQFF.

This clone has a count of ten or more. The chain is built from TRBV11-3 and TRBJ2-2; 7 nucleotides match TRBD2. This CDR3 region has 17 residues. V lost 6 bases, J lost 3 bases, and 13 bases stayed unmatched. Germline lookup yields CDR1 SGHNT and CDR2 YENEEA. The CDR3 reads CASRPRVQGGDTGELFF. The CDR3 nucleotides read TGTGCCAGCAGACCCCGGGTGCAGGGAGGGGACACCGGGGAGCTGTTTTTT.

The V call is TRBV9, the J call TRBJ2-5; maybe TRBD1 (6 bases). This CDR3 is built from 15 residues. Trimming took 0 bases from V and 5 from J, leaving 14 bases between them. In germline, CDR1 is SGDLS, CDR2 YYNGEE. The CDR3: CASSVDYTGPETQYF. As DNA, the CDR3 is TGTGCCAGCAGCGTAGATTATACAGGGCCTGAGACCCAGTACTTC.

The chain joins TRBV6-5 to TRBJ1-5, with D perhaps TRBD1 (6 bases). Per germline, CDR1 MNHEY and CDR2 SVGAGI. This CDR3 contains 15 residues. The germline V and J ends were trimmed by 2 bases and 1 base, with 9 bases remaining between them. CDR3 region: CASSYQGTSNQPQHF. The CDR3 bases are TGTGCCAGCAGTTACCAGGGGACGAGCAATCAGCCCCAGCATTTT.

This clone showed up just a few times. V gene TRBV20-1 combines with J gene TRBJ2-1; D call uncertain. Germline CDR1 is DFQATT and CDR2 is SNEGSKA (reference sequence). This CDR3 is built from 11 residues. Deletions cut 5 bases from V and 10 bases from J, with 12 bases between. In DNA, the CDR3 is TGCAGTGCTGTCTCTAGGACGGAGCAGTTCTTC. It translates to CSAVSRTEQFF.

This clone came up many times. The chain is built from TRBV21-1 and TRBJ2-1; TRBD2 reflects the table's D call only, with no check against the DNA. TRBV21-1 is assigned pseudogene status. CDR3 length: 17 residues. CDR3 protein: CASSKGPFSVRVNEQFF. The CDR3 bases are TGTGCCAGCAGCAAAGGTCCATTTAGCGTCCGCGTCAATGAGCAGTTCTTC.

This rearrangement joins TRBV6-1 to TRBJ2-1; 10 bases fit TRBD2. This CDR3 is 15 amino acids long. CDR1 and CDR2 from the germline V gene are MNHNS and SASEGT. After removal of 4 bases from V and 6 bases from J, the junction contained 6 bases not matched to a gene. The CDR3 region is CASSVSGRALNEQFF. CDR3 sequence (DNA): TGTGCCAGCAGTGTAAGCGGGAGGGCGCTCAATGAGCAGTTCTTC.

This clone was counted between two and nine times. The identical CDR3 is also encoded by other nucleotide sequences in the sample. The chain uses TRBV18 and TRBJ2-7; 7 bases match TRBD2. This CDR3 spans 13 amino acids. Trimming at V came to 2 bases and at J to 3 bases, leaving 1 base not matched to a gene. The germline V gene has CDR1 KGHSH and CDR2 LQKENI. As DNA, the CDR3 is TGTGCCAGCTCACCAGCGGGGGACTACGAGCAGTACGTC. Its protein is CASSPAGDYEQYV.

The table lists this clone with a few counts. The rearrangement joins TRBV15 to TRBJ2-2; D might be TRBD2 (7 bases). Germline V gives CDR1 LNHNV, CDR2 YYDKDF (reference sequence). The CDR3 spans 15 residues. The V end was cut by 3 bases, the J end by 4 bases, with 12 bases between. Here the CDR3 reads CATSRRGRGTGELFF. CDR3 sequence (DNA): TGTGCCACCAGCAGGAGGGGGAGGGGCACCGGGGAGCTGTTTTTT.

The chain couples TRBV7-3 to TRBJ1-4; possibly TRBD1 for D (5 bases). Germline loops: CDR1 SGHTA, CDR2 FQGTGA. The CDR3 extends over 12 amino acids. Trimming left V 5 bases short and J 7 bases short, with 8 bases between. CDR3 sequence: CASSDQGEKLFF. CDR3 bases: TGTGCCAGCAGCGACCAGGGTGAAAAACTGTTTTTT.

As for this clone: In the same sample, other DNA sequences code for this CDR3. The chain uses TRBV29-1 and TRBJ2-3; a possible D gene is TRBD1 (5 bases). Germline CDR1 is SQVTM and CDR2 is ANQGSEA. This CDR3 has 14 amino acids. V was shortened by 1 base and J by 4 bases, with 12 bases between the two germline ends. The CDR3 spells CSVEGGRGADTQYF. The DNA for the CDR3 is TGCAGCGTTGAAGGGGGTAGGGGCGCAGATACGCAGTATTTT.

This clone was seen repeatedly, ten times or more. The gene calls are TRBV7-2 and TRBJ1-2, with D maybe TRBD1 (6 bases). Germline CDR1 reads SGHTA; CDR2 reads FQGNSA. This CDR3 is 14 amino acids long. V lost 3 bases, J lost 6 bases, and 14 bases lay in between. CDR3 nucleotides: TGTGCCAGCAGCTTCCAGGGGAATCGTAATGGCTACACCTTC. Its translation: CASSFQGNRNGYTF.

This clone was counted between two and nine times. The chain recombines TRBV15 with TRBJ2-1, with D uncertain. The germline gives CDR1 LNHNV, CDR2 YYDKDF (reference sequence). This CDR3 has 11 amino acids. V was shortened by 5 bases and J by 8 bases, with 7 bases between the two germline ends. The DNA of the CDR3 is TGTGCCACCAGCGTGGGGTATGAGCAGTTCTTC. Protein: CATSVGYEQFF.

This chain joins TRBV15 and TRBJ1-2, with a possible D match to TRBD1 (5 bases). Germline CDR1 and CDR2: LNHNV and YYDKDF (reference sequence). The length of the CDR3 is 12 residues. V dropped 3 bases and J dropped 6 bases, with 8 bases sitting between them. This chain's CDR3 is CATSSGTHGYTF. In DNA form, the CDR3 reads TGTGCCACCAGCAGTGGGACCCATGGCTACACCTTC.

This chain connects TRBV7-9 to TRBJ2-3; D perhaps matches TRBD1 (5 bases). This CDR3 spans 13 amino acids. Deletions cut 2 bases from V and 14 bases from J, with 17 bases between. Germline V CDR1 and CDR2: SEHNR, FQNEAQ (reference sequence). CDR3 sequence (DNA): TGTGCCAGCAGCTTAAGGGGCCCCGGAAAAACGTATTTT. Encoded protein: CASSLRGPGKTYF.

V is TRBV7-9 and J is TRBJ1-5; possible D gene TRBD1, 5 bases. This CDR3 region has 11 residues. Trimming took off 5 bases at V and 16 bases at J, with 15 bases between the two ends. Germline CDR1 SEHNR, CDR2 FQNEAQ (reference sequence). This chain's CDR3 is CASSPRQGLHF. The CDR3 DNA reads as TGTGCCAGCAGCCCACGGCAGGGTTTACATTTT.

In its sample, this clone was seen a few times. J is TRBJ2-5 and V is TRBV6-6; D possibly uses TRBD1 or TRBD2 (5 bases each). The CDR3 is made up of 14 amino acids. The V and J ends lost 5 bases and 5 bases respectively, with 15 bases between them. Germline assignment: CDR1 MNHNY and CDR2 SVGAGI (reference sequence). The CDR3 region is CASSIKKGTETQYF. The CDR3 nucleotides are TGTGCCAGCAGTATCAAAAAGGGGACGGAGACCCAGTACTTC.

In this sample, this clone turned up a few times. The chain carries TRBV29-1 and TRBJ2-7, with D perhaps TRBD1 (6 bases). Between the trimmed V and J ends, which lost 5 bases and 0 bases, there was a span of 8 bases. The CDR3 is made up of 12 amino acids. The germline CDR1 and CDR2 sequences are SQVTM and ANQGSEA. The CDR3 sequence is CSVRTDSYEQYF. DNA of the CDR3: TGCAGCGTTAGGACAGACTCCTACGAGCAGTACTTC.

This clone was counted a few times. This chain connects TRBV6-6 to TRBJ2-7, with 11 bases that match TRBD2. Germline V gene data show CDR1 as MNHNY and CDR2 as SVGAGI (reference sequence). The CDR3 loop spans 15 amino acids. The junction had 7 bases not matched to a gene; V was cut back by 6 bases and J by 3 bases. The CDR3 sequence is CASRDVAGGVYEQYF. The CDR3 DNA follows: TGTGCCAGCAGGGACGTAGCGGGAGGGGTCTACGAGCAGTACTTC.

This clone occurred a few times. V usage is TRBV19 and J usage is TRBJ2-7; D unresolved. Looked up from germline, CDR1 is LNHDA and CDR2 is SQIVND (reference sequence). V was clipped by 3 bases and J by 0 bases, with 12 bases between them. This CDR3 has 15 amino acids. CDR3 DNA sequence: TGTGCCAGTAGTATTAAGTCCCAGGCCTCCTACGAGCAGTACTTC. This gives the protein CASSIKSQASYEQYF.

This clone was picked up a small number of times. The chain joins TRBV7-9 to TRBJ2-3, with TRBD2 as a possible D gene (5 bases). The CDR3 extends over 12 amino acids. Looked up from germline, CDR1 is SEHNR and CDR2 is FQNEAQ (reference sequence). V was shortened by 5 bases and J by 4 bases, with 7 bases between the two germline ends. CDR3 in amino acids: CASSHGADTQYF. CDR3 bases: TGTGCCAGCAGCCACGGGGCAGATACGCAGTATTTT.

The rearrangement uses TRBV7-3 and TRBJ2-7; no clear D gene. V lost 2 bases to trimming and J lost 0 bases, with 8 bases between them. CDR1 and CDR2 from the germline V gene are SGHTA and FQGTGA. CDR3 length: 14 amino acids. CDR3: CASSLGHSSYEQYV. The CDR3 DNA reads TGTGCCAGCAGCTTAGGTCACAGCTCCTACGAGCAGTACGTC.

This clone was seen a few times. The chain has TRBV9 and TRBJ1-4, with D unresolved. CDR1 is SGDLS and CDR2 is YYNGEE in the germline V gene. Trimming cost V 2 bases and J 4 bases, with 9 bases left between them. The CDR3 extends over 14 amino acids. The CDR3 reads CASSVSPLNEKLFF. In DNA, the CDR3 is TGTGCCAGCAGCGTCTCACCTCTTAATGAAAAACTGTTTTTT.

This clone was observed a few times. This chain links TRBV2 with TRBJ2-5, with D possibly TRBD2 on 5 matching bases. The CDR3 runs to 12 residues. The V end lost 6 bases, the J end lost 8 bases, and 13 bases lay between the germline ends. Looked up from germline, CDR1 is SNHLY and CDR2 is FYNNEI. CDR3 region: CASRDSVITQYF. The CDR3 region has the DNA TGTGCCAGCAGGGATAGCGTTATAACCCAGTACTTC.

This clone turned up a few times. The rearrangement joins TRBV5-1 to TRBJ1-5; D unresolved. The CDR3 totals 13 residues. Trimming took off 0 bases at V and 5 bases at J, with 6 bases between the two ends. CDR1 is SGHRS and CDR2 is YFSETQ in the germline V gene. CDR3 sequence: CASSLDGYQPQHF. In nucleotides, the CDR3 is TGCGCCAGCAGCTTGGACGGATATCAGCCCCAGCATTTT.

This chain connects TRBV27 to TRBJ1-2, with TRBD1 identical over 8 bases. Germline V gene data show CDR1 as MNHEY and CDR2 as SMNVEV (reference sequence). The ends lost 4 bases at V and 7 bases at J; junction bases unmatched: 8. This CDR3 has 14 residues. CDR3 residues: CASSSLAGGGGYTF. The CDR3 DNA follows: TGTGCCAGCAGTTCCCTGGCAGGGGGCGGTGGCTACACCTTC.